These 5 T cell receptor beta chains were sequenced from one sample in a study of Graves' ophthalmopathy and Graves' hyperthyroidism. The study amplified TCR beta CDR3 regions using RNA transcripts. First-round RT-PCR relied on HTBI primers, and a second-round multiplex PCR came next. TCRdb redid the calling of the multiplex PCR reads with MiXCR, one entry per CDR3 protein. The sample has 650,000 to 800,000 distinct CDR3 sequences, about two fifths seen once. Sequencing was performed on peripheral blood. The receptors come from an adult man with Graves' ophthalmopathy.

The chain couples TRBV25-1 to TRBJ2-5, with D tentatively TRBD1 or TRBD2 (5 bases each). V dropped 9 bases and J dropped 2 bases, with 13 bases sitting between them. Germline lookup yields CDR1 MGHDK and CDR2 SYGVNS. This CDR3 is built from 13 residues. The CDR3 sequence is CASAKGRQETQYF. The CDR3 nucleotides are TGTGCCAGTGCCAAGGGACGGCAAGAGACCCAGTACTTC.

The CDR3 sequence: CSVWDRAQETQYF. DNA of the CDR3: TGCAGCGTCTGGGACAGGGCTCAAGAGACCCAGTACTTC. The chain links TRBV29-1 to TRBJ2-5; TRBD1 agrees at 9 bases. Germline lookup yields CDR1 SQVTM and CDR2 ANQGSEA. The CDR3 sequence is 13 residues long. V was clipped by 6 bases and J by 2 bases; unmatched bases: 4.

In its sample, this clonotype was seen many times. The chain carries TRBV29-1 and TRBJ1-1, with D perhaps matching TRBD1 (5 bases). CDR3 length equals 13 residues. Germline V lookup: CDR1 SQVTM, CDR2 ANQGSEA. The V end was cut by 8 bases, the J end by 1 base, with 14 bases between. The DNA of the CDR3 is TGCAGCTCCGGTGGGGGTTCGAACACTGAAGCTTTCTTT. Translation gives CSSGGGSNTEAFF.

Many counts were recorded for this clonotype. In DNA form, the CDR3 reads TGTGCCAGCAGGCCTGACAGGCTTAGCAATCAGCCCCAGCATTTT. Translation gives CASRPDRLSNQPQHF. V gene TRBV12-3 or TRBV12-4 combines with J gene TRBJ1-5; D possibly corresponds to TRBD1 (6 bases). This CDR3 contains 15 residues. V lost 6 bases and J 0 bases, leaving 12 bases between the germline ends.

This clonotype showed up many times. This rearrangement joins TRBV24-1 to TRBJ1-1; D not certain. The CDR3 runs to 14 residues. Trimming removed 3 bases at V and 1 base at J, with 8 bases between. Germline values: CDR1 KGHDR, CDR2 SFDVKD. CDR3 bases: TGTGCCACCAGTGATCGGACGGAGAACACTGAAGCTTTCTTT. It codes for CATSDRTENTEAFF.